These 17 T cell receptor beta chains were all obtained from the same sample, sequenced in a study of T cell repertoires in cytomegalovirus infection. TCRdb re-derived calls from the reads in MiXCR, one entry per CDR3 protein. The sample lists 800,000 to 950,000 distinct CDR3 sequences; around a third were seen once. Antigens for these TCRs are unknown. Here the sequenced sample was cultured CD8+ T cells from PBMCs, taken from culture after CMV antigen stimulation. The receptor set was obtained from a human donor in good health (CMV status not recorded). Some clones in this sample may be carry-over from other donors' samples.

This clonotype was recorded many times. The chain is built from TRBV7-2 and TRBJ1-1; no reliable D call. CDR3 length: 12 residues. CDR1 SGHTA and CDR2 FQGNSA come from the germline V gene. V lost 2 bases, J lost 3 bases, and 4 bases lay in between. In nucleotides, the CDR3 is TGTGCCAGCAGCTTATGGGACACTGAAGCTTTCTTT. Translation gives CASSLWDTEAFF.

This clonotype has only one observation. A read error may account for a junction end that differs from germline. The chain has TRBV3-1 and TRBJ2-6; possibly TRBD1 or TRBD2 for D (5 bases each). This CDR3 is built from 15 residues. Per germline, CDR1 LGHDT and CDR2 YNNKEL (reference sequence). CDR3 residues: CASSLGVSGANILTF. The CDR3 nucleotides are TGTGCCAGCAGCCTCGGGGTCTCTGGGGCCAACATCCTGACTTTC.

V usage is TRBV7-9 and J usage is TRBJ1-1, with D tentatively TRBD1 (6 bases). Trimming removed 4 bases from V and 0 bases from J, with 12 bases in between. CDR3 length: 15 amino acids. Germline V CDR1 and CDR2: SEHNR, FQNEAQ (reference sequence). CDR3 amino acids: CASSSDRTMNTEAFF. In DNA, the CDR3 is TGTGCCAGCAGCTCGGACAGAACAATGAACACTGAAGCTTTCTTT.

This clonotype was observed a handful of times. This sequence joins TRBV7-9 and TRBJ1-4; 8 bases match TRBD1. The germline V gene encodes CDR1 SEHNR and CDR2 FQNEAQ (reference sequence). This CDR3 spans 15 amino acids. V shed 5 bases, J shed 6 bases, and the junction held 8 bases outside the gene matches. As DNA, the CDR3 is TGTGCCAGCAGCCCAAAGACAGGGGTGGATGAAAAACTGTTTTTT. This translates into CASSPKTGVDEKLFF. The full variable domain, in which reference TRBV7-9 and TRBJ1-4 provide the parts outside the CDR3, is DTGVSQNPRHKITKRGQNVTFRCDPISEHNRLYWYRQTLGQGPEFLTYFQNEAQLEKSRLLSDRFSAERPKGSFSTLEIQRTEQGDSAMYLCASSPKTGVDEKLFFGSGTQLSVL.

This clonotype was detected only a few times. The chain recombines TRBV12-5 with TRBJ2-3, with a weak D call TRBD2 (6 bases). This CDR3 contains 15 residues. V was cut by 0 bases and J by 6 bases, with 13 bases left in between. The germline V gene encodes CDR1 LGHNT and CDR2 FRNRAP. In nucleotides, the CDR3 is TGTGCTAGTGGTTTGGTACGGCAGGAGGGGGATACGCAGTATTTT. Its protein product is CASGLVRQEGDTQYF.

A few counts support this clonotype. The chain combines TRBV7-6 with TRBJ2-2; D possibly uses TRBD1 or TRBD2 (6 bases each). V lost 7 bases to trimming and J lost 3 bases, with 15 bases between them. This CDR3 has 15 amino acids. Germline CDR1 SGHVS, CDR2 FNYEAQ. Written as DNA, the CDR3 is TGTGCCAGCATTAACTCGGGGGCGGACACCGGGGAGCTGTTTTTT. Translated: CASINSGADTGELFF.

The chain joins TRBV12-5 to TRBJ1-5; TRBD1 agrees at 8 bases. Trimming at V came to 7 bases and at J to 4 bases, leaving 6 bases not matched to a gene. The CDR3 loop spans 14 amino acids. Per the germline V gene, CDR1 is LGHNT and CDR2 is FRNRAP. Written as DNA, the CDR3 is TGTGCTAGTGCCCTTGGACAGGGTAATCAGCCCCAGCATTTT. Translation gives CASALGQGNQPQHF.

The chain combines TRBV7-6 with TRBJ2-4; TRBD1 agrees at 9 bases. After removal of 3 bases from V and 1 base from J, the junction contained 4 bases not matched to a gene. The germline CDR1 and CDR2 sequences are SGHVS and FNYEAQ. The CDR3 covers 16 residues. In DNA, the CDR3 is TGTGCCAGCAGCTTCCGGGACAGGGAGGCCAAAAACATTCAGTACTTC. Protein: CASSFRDREAKNIQYF.

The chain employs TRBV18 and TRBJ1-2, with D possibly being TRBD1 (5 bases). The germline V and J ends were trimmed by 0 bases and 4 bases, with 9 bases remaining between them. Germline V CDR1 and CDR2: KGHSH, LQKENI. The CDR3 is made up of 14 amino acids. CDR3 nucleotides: TGTGCCAGCTCACCACCGGGGGTGGGCTATGGCTACACCTTC. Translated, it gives CASSPPGVGYGYTF.

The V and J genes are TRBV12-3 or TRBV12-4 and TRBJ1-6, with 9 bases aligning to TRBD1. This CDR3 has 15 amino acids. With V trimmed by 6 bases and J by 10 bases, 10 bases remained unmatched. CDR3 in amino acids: CASSTVGQGFSPLHF. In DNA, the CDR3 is TGTGCCAGCAGCACGGTCGGACAGGGGTTCTCACCCCTCCACTTT.

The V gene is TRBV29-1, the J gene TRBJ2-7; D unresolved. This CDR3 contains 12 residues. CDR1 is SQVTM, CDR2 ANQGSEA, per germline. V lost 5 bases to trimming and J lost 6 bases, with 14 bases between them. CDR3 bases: TGCAGCGTTAGTAGGGCGCAGGCCGAGCAGTACTTC. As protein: CSVSRAQAEQYF.

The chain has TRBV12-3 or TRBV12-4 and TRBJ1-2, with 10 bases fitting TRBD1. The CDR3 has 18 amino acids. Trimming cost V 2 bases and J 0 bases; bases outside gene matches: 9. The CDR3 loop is CASSLIFRDRGTNYGYTF. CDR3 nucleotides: TGTGCCAGCAGTTTAATTTTCCGGGACAGGGGAACTAACTATGGCTACACCTTC.

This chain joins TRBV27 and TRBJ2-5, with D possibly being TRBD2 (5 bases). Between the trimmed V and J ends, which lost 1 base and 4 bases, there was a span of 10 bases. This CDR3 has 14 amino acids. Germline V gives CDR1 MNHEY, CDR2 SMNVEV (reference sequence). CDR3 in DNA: TGTGCCAGCAGTTTATGGGCCGAGGGAGAGACCCAGTACTTC. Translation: CASSLWAEGETQYF.

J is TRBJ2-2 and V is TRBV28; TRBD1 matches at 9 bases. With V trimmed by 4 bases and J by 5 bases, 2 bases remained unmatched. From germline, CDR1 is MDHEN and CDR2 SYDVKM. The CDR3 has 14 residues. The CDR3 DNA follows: TGTGCCAGCAGTTACAGGGGGCAAACCGGGGAGCTGTTTTTT. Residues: CASSYRGQTGELFF. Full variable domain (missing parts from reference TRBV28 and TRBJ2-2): DVKVTQSSRYLVKRTGEKVFLECVQDMDHENMFWYRQDPGLGLRLIYFSYDVKMKEKGDIPEGYSVSREKKERFSLILESASTNQTSMYLCASSYRGQTGELFFGEGSRLTVL.

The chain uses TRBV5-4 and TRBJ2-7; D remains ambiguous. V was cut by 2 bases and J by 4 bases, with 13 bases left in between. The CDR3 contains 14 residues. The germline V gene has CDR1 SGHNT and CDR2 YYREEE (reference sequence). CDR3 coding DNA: TGTGCCAGCAGCTTCAGTAAGGGCAGTTACGAGCAGTACTTC. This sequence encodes CASSFSKGSYEQYF. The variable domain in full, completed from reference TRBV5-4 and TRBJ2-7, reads ETGVTQSPTHLIKTRGQQVTLRCSSQSGHNTVSWYQQALGQGPQFIFQYYREEENGRGNFPPRFSGLQFPNYSSELNVNALELDDSALYLCASSFSKGSYEQYFGPGTRLTVT.

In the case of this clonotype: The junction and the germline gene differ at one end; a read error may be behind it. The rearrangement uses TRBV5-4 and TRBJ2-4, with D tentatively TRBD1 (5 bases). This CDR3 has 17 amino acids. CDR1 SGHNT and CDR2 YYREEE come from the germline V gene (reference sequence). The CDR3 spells CASSLEVGRVAKNIRYF. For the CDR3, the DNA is TGTGCCAGCAGCTTGGAGGTGGGCAGGGTTGCCAAAAACATTCGGTACTTC.

The CDR3 coding sequence is TGTGCCAGCAGCTTAGAGTGGACAGGCTCCTACGAGCAGTACTTC. Its translation: CASSLEWTGSYEQYF. This sequence joins TRBV7-6 and TRBJ2-7, with 7 bases identical to TRBD1. Germline V gives CDR1 SGHVS, CDR2 FNYEAQ. The CDR3 has 15 amino acids. With 1 base clipped from V and 0 bases from J, the junction kept 3 bases outside the gene matches. Based on the CDR3 plus reference TRBV7-6 and TRBJ2-7, the full variable domain is GAGVSQSPRYKVTKRGQDVALRCDPISGHVSLYWYRQALGQGPEFLTYFNYEAQQDKSGLPNDRFSAERPEGSISTLTIQRTEQRDSAMYRCASSLEWTGSYEQYFGPGTRLTVT.